Presented here are 20 T cell receptor beta chains from one specimen sequenced in a study of identical twins. In TCRdb, the 5' RACE reads were re-called with MiXCR into one record per CDR3 protein. The sample has some 560,000 distinct CDR3 sequences, just under 10% seen once; the top ten hold 2.5% to 3.5%. The data were also submitted as part of a second study, on yellow fever vaccine responses in identical twins.

Sequencing was performed on PBMCs. The source of these receptors is a young woman in good health.

The chain links TRBV29-1 to TRBJ2-1; 10 bases agree with TRBD2. Trimming took 6 bases from V and 1 from J; bases not matched to a gene: 3. Germline values: CDR1 SQVTM, CDR2 ANQGSEA. This CDR3 region has 14 residues. CDR3 nucleotides: TGCAGCGTCCCTAGCGGGAGTTCCTACAATGAGCAGTTCTTC. Translated, it gives CSVPSGSSYNEQFF.

J is TRBJ2-3 and V is TRBV7-2; 8 nucleotides line up with TRBD2. This CDR3 region has 17 residues. Germline V gene sequence: CDR1 SGHTA, CDR2 FQGNSA. V lost 2 bases to trimming and J lost 7 bases; unmatched junction nucleotides: 14. The DNA of the CDR3 is TGTGCCAGCAGCTTAACTCCCTTTAGCGGGGCGGGATATACGCAGTATTTT. This translates into CASSLTPFSGAGYTQYF.

This CDR3 is CASSQDPWTEETQYF. CDR3 nucleotide sequence: TGTGCCAGCAGCCAAGATCCATGGACAGAAGAGACCCAGTACTTC. The V call is TRBV3-1, the J call TRBJ2-5, with D perhaps matching TRBD1 (6 bases). This CDR3 region has 15 residues. Germline-derived CDR1 and CDR2 are LGHDT and YNNKEL (reference sequence). Trimming took 0 bases from V and 3 from J, leaving 11 bases between them.

The genes are TRBV12-3 or TRBV12-4 and TRBJ1-2; 8 nucleotides line up with TRBD1. This CDR3 contains 13 residues. The V segment lost 7 bases and the J segment 7 bases; nucleotides outside the gene matches: 8. The CDR3 sequence: CASTMTGDRGYTF. Here the CDR3 DNA reads TGTGCCAGCACCATGACAGGGGATCGTGGCTACACCTTC.

This rearrangement joins TRBV20-1 to TRBJ2-7, with 8 nucleotides matching TRBD2. The CDR3 runs to 14 residues. Germline CDR1 and CDR2: DFQATT and SNEGSKA (reference sequence). The ends lost 3 bases at V and 0 bases at J; junction bases unmatched: 4. Here the CDR3 DNA reads TGCAGTGCTAGTGCCGGGACTAGCTCCTACGAGCAGTACTTC. This encodes CSASAGTSSYEQYF.

This clonotype was detected a few times. The genes are TRBV29-1 and TRBJ2-3, with 11 bases matching TRBD2. The CDR3 loop spans 17 amino acids. The ends lost 4 bases at V and 2 bases at J; junction bases unmatched: 11. CDR1 is SQVTM, CDR2 ANQGSEA, per germline. CDR3 protein: CSVGGSSGGPSTDTQYF. CDR3 in DNA: TGCAGCGTTGGGGGTTCTAGCGGGGGGCCTTCCACAGATACGCAGTATTTT.

This clonotype was seen at least ten times. The chain couples TRBV12-3 or TRBV12-4 to TRBJ2-7, with 7 bases lining up with TRBD1. The CDR3 contains 15 residues. J gave up 2 bases and V 5 bases, and 9 bases lay outside the gene matches. CDR3 protein: CASSVSGGSAYEQYF. CDR3 bases: TGTGCCAGCAGTGTATCAGGGGGATCGGCCTACGAGCAGTACTTC.

This clonotype showed up just a few times. The gene calls are TRBV27 and TRBJ2-5; TRBD1 might be the D (5 bases). The CDR3 consists of 15 residues. V was pared by 7 bases and J by 0 bases, with 15 bases between. Germline V CDR1 and CDR2: MNHEY, SMNVEV (reference sequence). CDR3 sequence: CASTLYSGNQETQYF. The CDR3 DNA reads TGTGCCAGCACCCTCTATTCAGGGAACCAAGAGACCCAGTACTTC.

This clonotype was seen a few times. V is TRBV20-1 and J is TRBJ2-7; TRBD1 matches 9 bases. CDR3 size: 15 residues. In germline, CDR1 is DFQATT, CDR2 SNEGSKA (reference sequence). V lost 2 bases and J lost 4; bases outside the gene matches: 9. CDR3 sequence (DNA): TGCAGTGCTAGAAACACGGGACAGGGTGGTTACGAGCAGTACTTC. It yields the protein CSARNTGQGGYEQYF.

This clonotype was detected many times. V gene TRBV6-1 combines with J gene TRBJ2-7; either TRBD1 or TRBD2 may supply D (5 bases each). The CDR3 extends over 16 amino acids. V lost 7 bases to trimming and J lost 0 bases, with 19 bases between them. From germline, CDR1 is MNHNS and CDR2 SASEGT. CDR3 protein: CASTIGGAGSSYEQYF. In nucleotides, the CDR3 is TGTGCCAGCACAATAGGTGGGGCTGGGAGCTCCTACGAGCAGTACTTC.

This clonotype has a handful of counts. V gene TRBV5-1 combines with J gene TRBJ2-7, with D possibly called TRBD1 or TRBD2 (5 bases each). The CDR3 totals 13 residues. V lost 4 bases and J lost 3, with 11 bases in between. From germline, CDR1 is SGHRS and CDR2 YFSETQ. CDR3 nucleotides: TGCGCCAGCAGCATTCCGGGACGCTACGAGCAGTACTTC. This translates into CASSIPGRYEQYF.

Ten or more counts support this clonotype. The chain joins TRBV29-1 to TRBJ2-7, with 11 bases identical to TRBD2. Germline CDR1 is SQVTM and CDR2 is ANQGSEA. Trimming took 6 bases from V and 3 from J; bases not matched to a gene: 1. This CDR3 spans 12 amino acids. For the CDR3, the DNA is TGCAGCGTCGGGACTAGCGGCTACGAGCAGTACTTC. This translates into CSVGTSGYEQYF.

This clonotype was seen many times. The chain is built from TRBV9 and TRBJ2-1; 9 positions agree with TRBD1. This CDR3 has 19 amino acids. With 2 bases clipped from V and 0 bases from J, the junction kept 12 bases outside the gene matches. The germline V gene has CDR1 SGDLS and CDR2 YYNGEE. CDR3: CASSVFLGQGYSSYNEQFF. The DNA of the CDR3 is TGTGCCAGCAGCGTCTTCTTGGGACAGGGTTATAGCTCCTACAATGAGCAGTTCTTC.

This clonotype was seen ten or more times. CDR3 amino acids: CSVRSHSLNTEAFF. CDR3 sequence (DNA): TGCAGCGTTCGATCTCACTCTTTGAACACTGAAGCTTTCTTT. The V gene is TRBV29-1, the J gene TRBJ1-1; no clear D. Germline V CDR1 and CDR2: SQVTM, ANQGSEA. CDR3 length equals 14 residues. The V gene lost 5 bases and the J gene lost 0 bases, with 13 bases spanning the gap.

The V and J genes are TRBV4-2 and TRBJ2-5, with D perhaps matching TRBD1 (5 bases). The CDR3 length is 16 residues. The V gene's germline CDR1 is LGHNA and CDR2 YNFKEQ. V lost 1 base and J 4 bases, leaving 16 bases between the germline ends. CDR3 residues: CASSQVAGRGGETQYF. CDR3 sequence (DNA): TGTGCCAGCAGCCAAGTGGCAGGGCGCGGTGGAGAGACCCAGTACTTC.

This clonotype was observed many times. The chain links TRBV7-9 to TRBJ2-7; D remains ambiguous. From germline, CDR1 is SEHNR and CDR2 FQNEAQ (reference sequence). The CDR3 has 13 amino acids. Trimming shortened V by 1 base and J by 9 bases, and 13 bases separated the two germline ends. CDR3 sequence: CASSLVGPVGQYF. The CDR3 bases are TGTGCCAGCAGCTTAGTCGGCCCAGTCGGGCAGTACTTC.

This clonotype was picked up many times. CDR3 sequence reads: CASSPSGSSYNEQFF. In nucleotides, the CDR3 is TGTGCCAGCAGCCCGAGCGGGAGCTCCTACAATGAGCAGTTCTTC. The chain couples TRBV7-9 to TRBJ2-1; 8 nucleotides agree with TRBD2. Germline V CDR1 and CDR2: SEHNR, FQNEAQ (reference sequence). The CDR3 runs 15 residues. J was trimmed by 0 bases and V by 5 bases; bases with no gene match: 3.

This chain links TRBV19 with TRBJ2-1; no clear D. This CDR3 has 13 residues. Germline values: CDR1 LNHDA, CDR2 SQIVND (reference sequence). The V end lost 8 bases, the J end lost 9 bases, and 17 bases lay between the germline ends. DNA for the CDR3: TGTGCCAGTTCCCCTGACACTCCGATTGAGCAGTTCTTC. Translation: CASSPDTPIEQFF.

This chain connects TRBV6-5 to TRBJ2-7; the match to TRBD2 covers 11 bases. Trimming cost V 4 bases and J 4 bases; bases outside gene matches: 6. CDR3 length equals 15 residues. The germline V gene has CDR1 MNHEY and CDR2 SVGAGI. The CDR3 coding sequence is TGTGCCAGCAGTTTCTTAGCGGGAGGGGAGTACGAGCAGTACTTC. Encoded protein: CASSFLAGGEYEQYF.

The chain recombines TRBV6-5 with TRBJ1-3; D unclear. CDR1 and CDR2 from the germline V gene are MNHEY and SVGAGI. The CDR3 runs 13 residues. V lost 4 bases and J 0 bases, leaving 4 bases between the germline ends. The CDR3 sequence: CASSSFSGNTIYF. The CDR3 DNA reads TGTGCCAGCAGTTCTTTCTCTGGAAACACCATATATTTT.